A single sample gave rise to the 5 T cell receptor beta chains below, sequenced in a study of low-dose radiotherapy and immunotherapy resistance in tumors. Gene-specific TRAV and TRBV primers were used for first-strand cDNA, covering alpha and beta chains. PCR amplification of the TCRs was performed with Phusion for 20 PCR cycles, and it relied on a constant-region primer together with a V-primer adapter. TCRdb re-derived calls from the reads in MiXCR, one entry per CDR3 protein. Here the sample spans around 10,000 distinct CDR3 sequences, about 54% being singletons. These receptors all come from a human donor with advanced metastatic prostate, ovarian, gallbladder or colorectal cancer (not recorded which). This table probably holds off-target reads from a library built for another chain.

The CDR3 loop reads CASSKDRGNTIYF. CDR3 DNA sequence: TGCGCCAGCAGCAAGGACAGGGGGAACACCATATATTTT. This sequence joins TRBV5-1 and TRBJ1-3; TRBD1 aligns across 10 bases. Germline V gene data show CDR1 as SGHRS and CDR2 as YFSETQ. CDR3 length: 13 amino acids. Unmatched junction bases numbered 2, after V lost 4 bases and J lost 7 bases.

This chain connects TRBV20-1 to TRBJ2-2, with a weak D call TRBD2 (5 bases). The CDR3 consists of 12 residues. Per germline, CDR1 DFQATT and CDR2 SNEGSKA (reference sequence). V lost 5 bases, J lost 6 bases, and 10 bases lay in between. CDR3 sequence reads: CSARRGPGELFF. CDR3 sequence (DNA): TGCAGTGCTCGCCGGGGTCCCGGGGAGCTGTTTTTT.

The V call is TRBV19, the J call TRBJ2-2; 10 nucleotides agree with TRBD1. CDR3 size: 15 residues. The V segment lost 4 bases and the J segment 5 bases; nucleotides outside the gene matches: 4. Germline V gene lookup returns CDR1 LNHDA and CDR2 SQIVND (reference sequence). DNA of the CDR3: TGTGCCAGTAGTAAGGACAGGGGGAGAACCGGGGAGCTGTTTTTT. This sequence encodes CASSKDRGRTGELFF.

The rearrangement joins TRBV9 to TRBJ2-7, with 7 positions matching TRBD1. Germline CDR1 and CDR2: SGDLS and YYNGEE. V lost 3 bases, J lost 0 bases, and 6 bases stayed unmatched. The CDR3 contains 15 residues. The CDR3 loop reads CASSETGTASYEQYF. CDR3 bases: TGTGCCAGCAGCGAGACCGGGACAGCCTCCTACGAGCAGTACTTC.

The genes are TRBV18 and TRBJ1-6, with 7 bases that match TRBD1. The CDR3 sequence is 16 residues long. The germline CDR1 and CDR2 sequences are KGHSH and LQKENI. V dropped 4 bases and J dropped 2; count of bases not matched to a gene: 5. The CDR3 DNA is TGTGCCAGCTCACGTGGACAGGAACCCTATAATTCACCCCTCCACTTT. Translated, it gives CASSRGQEPYNSPLHF. Complete variable domain (other parts from reference TRBV18 and TRBJ1-6): NAGVMQNPRHLVRRRGQEARLRCSPMKGHSHVYWYRQLPEEGLKFMVYLQKENIIDESGMPKERFSAEFPKEGPSILRIQQVVRGDSAAYFCASSRGQEPYNSPLHFGNGTRLTVT.